This passage covers 9 T cell receptor beta chains from one sample sequenced in a study of cytomegalovirus exposure and HLA in healthy donors. Method: immunoSEQ multiplex PCR; TCRdb's copy keeps in-frame clones and lacks some. The data show roughly 150,000 clones, with around 92% seen just once and 10% held by the top ten. Sequencing was carried out using PBMCs. These receptors were taken from a young woman in good health and CMV-seropositive.

The V call is TRBV5-1, the J call TRBJ2-3; TRBD2 aligns across 10 bases. Trimming at V came to 0 bases and at J to 4 bases, leaving 5 bases not matched to a gene. The CDR3 sequence is 16 residues long. Germline lookup yields CDR1 SGHRS and CDR2 YFSETQ. The CDR3 is CASSLGAGGPSDTQYF. The CDR3 DNA follows: TGCGCCAGCAGCTTGGGAGCGGGAGGGCCCTCAGATACGCAGTATTTT.

The CDR3 DNA follows: TGTGCCAGCAGCATGTTGACTAGGAGGGAGCAGTTCTTC. Amino acids: CASSMLTRREQFF. The chain combines TRBV5-6 with TRBJ2-1; possibly TRBD2 for D (6 bases). Germline CDR1 and CDR2: SGHDT and YYEEEE. Trimming cost V 4 bases and J 10 bases, with 15 bases left between them. There are 13 residues in the CDR3.

The CDR3 nucleotides are TGTGCCAGCAGCATGACTAGCGGGAGGGCCTACGAGCAGTACTTC. Protein sequence: CASSMTSGRAYEQYF. The J gene is TRBJ2-7, the V gene TRBV5-5; 14 bases agree with TRBD2. The germline V gene encodes CDR1 SGHKS and CDR2 YYEKEE (reference sequence). This CDR3 contains 15 residues. The J segment lost 2 bases and the V segment lost 4 bases, leaving 2 bases of the junction unmatched.

This clone was seen just once. The chain combines TRBV5-1 with TRBJ2-7; 7 bases are shared with TRBD1. CDR3 length: 15 residues. The trim removed 1 base at V and 7 bases at J, leaving 11 bases unmatched. In germline, CDR1 is SGHRS, CDR2 YFSETQ. CDR3 DNA sequence: TGCGCCAGCAGCTTGTCCCTGGGAAGGGGGCTTGAGCAGTACTTC. It is translated as CASSLSLGRGLEQYF.

This clone was counted only a few times. This sequence joins TRBV5-1 and TRBJ1-2; perhaps TRBD1 as D (5 bases). The germline V gene has CDR1 SGHRS and CDR2 YFSETQ. V lost 1 base, J lost 7 bases, and 14 bases lay in between. The CDR3 sequence is 14 residues long. The CDR3 loop is CASSLSPGTTGYTF. CDR3 in DNA: TGCGCCAGCAGCTTGTCCCCAGGGACTACTGGCTACACCTTC. The entire variable domain, with the rest obtained from reference TRBV5-1 and TRBJ1-2, is as follows: KAGVTQTPRYLIKTRGQQVTLSCSPISGHRSVSWYQQTPGQGLQFLFEYFSETQRNKGNFPGRFSGRQFSNSRSEMNVSTLELGDSALYLCASSLSPGTTGYTFGSGTRLTVV.

V and J are TRBV7-6 and TRBJ2-1; 7 bases map to TRBD1. The CDR3 is made up of 15 amino acids. Germline V gene data show CDR1 as SGHVS and CDR2 as FNYEAQ. Trimming removed 5 bases from V and 0 bases from J; junction bases left unmatched: 4. The CDR3 spells CASSGQESSYNEQFF. In DNA form, the CDR3 reads TGTGCCAGCAGCGGACAGGAATCCTCCTACAATGAGCAGTTCTTC.

The chain links TRBV6-5 to TRBJ1-2; D is uncertain. Germline V CDR1 and CDR2: MNHEY, SVGAGI. Trimming removed 2 bases from V and 3 bases from J, with 10 bases in between. The CDR3 loop spans 14 amino acids. As DNA, the CDR3 is TGTGCCAGCAGTTACGGCAGGTGGGACTATGGCTACACCTTC. Encoded protein: CASSYGRWDYGYTF.

The gene calls are TRBV11-2 and TRBJ1-1; D gene unclear. The CDR3 sequence is 14 residues long. Per germline, CDR1 SGHAT and CDR2 FQNNGV. Trimming removed 1 base from V and 5 bases from J, with 11 bases in between. This CDR3 reads CASSLGGQKTEAFF. CDR3 DNA sequence: TGTGCCAGCAGCTTAGGCGGTCAGAAAACTGAAGCTTTCTTT.

This sequence joins TRBV5-4 and TRBJ1-2, with TRBD1 identical over 7 bases. This CDR3 is 14 amino acids long. Germline V lookup: CDR1 SGHNT, CDR2 YYREEE (reference sequence). Trimming at V came to 4 bases and at J to 5 bases, leaving 8 bases not matched to a gene. CDR3 sequence reads: CASSPPGTVYGYTF. CDR3 nucleotides: TGTGCCAGCAGCCCGCCGGGGACAGTTTATGGCTACACCTTC.